This record covers a single TCR beta chain. After removal of 6 bases from V and 7 bases from J, the junction contained 14 bases not matched to a gene. Germline assignment: CDR1 LNHDA and CDR2 SQIVND (reference sequence). The CDR3 loop spans 16 amino acids. The PCR had 60 Vbeta and 13 Jbeta primers. Here immunoSEQ multiplex PCR was the method, and the copy in TCRdb shows in-frame clones only, minus some. The profile covers under 170,000 clones, with around 75% appearing a single time and around 3.2% taken by the ten largest. The sample originates from a study of cytomegalovirus exposure and HLA in healthy donors.

Sequenced input: PBMCs. The sequence came from a human donor in good health. The V and J genes are TRBV19 and TRBJ1-5; the match to TRBD1 covers 8 bases. This chain's CDR3 is CASRGQEVGGRQPQHF. In nucleotides, the CDR3 is TGTGCCAGTAGGGGACAGGAAGTAGGTGGACGACAGCCCCAGCATTTT.